The T cell receptor beta chain under discussion was sequenced for a study of T cells in Graves' hyperthyroidism and ophthalmopathy (dated by TCRdb to the late 2010s). Some background on the complete study: Peripheral blood was sampled at the time of initial diagnosis, prior to any treatment. The study also compared thyroid tissue and blood T-cell repertoires from 5 to 7 Graves' hyperthyroidism patients. The approximately 97 discovery patients were randomly divided into training and test sets at a 7:3 ratio. Prospective prediction of ophthalmopathy was tested in an independent validation cohort consisting of 18 hyperthyroidism patients and around 16 patients who later progressed to ophthalmopathy. The paper reports TCR Vbeta CDR3 sequencing of some 140 peripheral blood samples: some 44 ophthalmopathy, under 80 hyperthyroidism and 17 progressor patients. To identify TCR V-J signatures that set the groups apart, the researchers used a discovery cohort of more than 95 patients, made up of around 42 with Graves' ophthalmopathy and around 58 with stable Graves' hyperthyroidism. Following sampling, methimazole starting at 30 mg daily was given to hyperthyroidism patients, and high-dose intravenous methylprednisolone was given to ophthalmopathy patients. The study at large found these results: No statistical method was used to fix the sample size in advance, and group allocation was not hidden from the investigators. Most expanded thyroid clonotypes (frequency above 0.001) were also detected in blood, a finding suggesting that blood repertoires may reflect thyroid immune responses. A 13 V-J signature model separated ophthalmopathy from stable hyperthyroidism, with just over 85% sensitivity and roughly 84% specificity in cross-validation and 80%/75% in testing. In validation, the model predicted progression to ophthalmopathy with approximately 70% sensitivity and around 72% specificity, a median of 6.5 months before onset.

TCR beta CDR3 regions were amplified from RNA transcripts. The first round of RT-PCR for the TCR CDR3 was performed with the HTBI primer set and the Qiagen OneStep RT-PCR kit. Libraries were constructed in a second round of multiplex PCR, after which size selection and purification were performed. Paired-end sequencing of the libraries was performed with 100 bp reads on an Illumina HiSeq2000. As for the authors' bioinformatics: SOAPnuke was used to process the raw data, throwing out any read that contained adapters or uncalled bases, had a mean Phred below 15, or lacked an exact constant-primer or identifier match. High-quality paired reads were merged using COPE v1.2.5, and each unique nucleotide sequence was defined as a clonotype. MiTCR v1.1 was used to align clonotypes to the IMGT TRBV, TRBD and TRBJ reference segments. Analysis was restricted to V-J combinations with a frequency above 0.0001, which covered approximately 99% of repertoires. A TCS score was defined as the ratio between F50 (clonal expansion) and ExV (chaos), using BLOSUM62-based TCRdist between CDR3 peptides within each V-J. Welch's t-statistics and random forest reduced fewer than 550 V-J features to 10 to 15, which were used in a naive Bayes classifier (R e1071). TCRdb passed the public sequencing reads through fastp at Q25 and MiXCR, retaining productive beta sequences. Here each entry gathers all rows of one CDR3 protein and keeps the most common genes and DNA. These V and J calls rely on TCRdb rather than the paper's analysis. The sample yields 620,000 or so distinct CDR3 sequences; around 15% were counted once. Around 12% of the sample belongs to the ten largest clones.

This clonotype occurred many times. Its antigen is not yet known. Nothing much larger sits one base from this clone, and base qualities are not available. Ophthalmopathy patients had moderately to severely active disease, Clinical Activity Score of at least 3, NOSPECS grade of at least 4, and duration under 3 months. Exclusion was applied to patients with uncontrolled infections, other autoimmune diseases, pregnancy or lactation. Diagnoses were established on the basis of clinical symptoms, serum thyroxine and TRAb, thyroid ultrasound, and orbital computed tomography. Ficoll-Paque density gradient centrifugation was used to isolate PBMCs from around 9.1 ml of fresh peripheral blood. Total RNA was extracted using Trizol reagent, and RNA quality was assessed on an Agilent 2100 Bioanalyzer. Trimming accounts for 1 base at V and 1 base at J, while the number of junction bases matched to no gene is 2. The CDR3 goes from the cysteine to the phenylalanine over 16 residues. Kept here is only the CDR3 DNA, which spans 48 bases and is read in frame from base 1. Taken from the germline V gene (reference sequence), the CDR1 and CDR2 loops are LGHDT and YNNKEL.

The chain joins TRBV3-1 to TRBJ2-1, with TRBD2 identical over 9 junction bases. This TCR was sampled from a woman in her forties or fifties with Graves' ophthalmopathy. Sequencing input: blood. The base sequence is TGTGCCAGCAGCCAAGGGACTAGCGTTTCCTACAATGAGCAGTTCTTC. Its protein reads: CASSQGTSVSYNEQFF.